Following are 26 T cell receptor beta chains from one sample sequenced in a study of blood T cell repertoires in COVID-19. TCRdb keeps only in-frame clones here, not all; method: immunoSEQ multiplex PCR. The table includes about 80,000 clones, approximately 76% detected once. Sequencing used peripheral blood. Receptors originate from a man between 65 and 79 years old with active or convalescent COVID-19.

The chain links TRBV11-2 to TRBJ2-7; 8 nucleotides agree with TRBD2. The CDR3 length is 13 residues. Unmatched junction bases numbered 0, after V lost 5 bases and J lost 0 bases. Germline V lookup: CDR1 SGHAT, CDR2 FQNNGV. CDR3 in DNA: TGTGCCAGCAGCAGCGGGAGCTCCTACGAGCAGTACTTC. Its translation: CASSSGSSYEQYF. The whole variable domain, remainder taken from reference TRBV11-2 and TRBJ2-7, is EAGVAQSPRYKIIEKRQSVAFWCNPISGHATLYWYQQILGQGPKLLIQFQNNGVVDDSQLPKDRFSAERLKGVDSTLKIQPAKLEDSAVYLCASSSGSSYEQYFGPGTRLTVT.

The genes are TRBV11-3 and TRBJ2-7; 7 bases are shared with TRBD1. CDR3 size: 14 residues. The trim removed 5 bases at V and 1 base at J, leaving 5 bases unmatched. Germline V gene lookup returns CDR1 SGHNT and CDR2 YENEEA. CDR3: CASSAQTGSYEQYF. CDR3 DNA: TGTGCCAGCAGCGCCCAGACAGGGTCCTACGAGCAGTACTTC.

In DNA, the CDR3 is TGTGCCAGCAGTTTTGAGGATCAGCCCCAGCATTTT. It translates to CASSFEDQPQHF. The gene calls are TRBV28 and TRBJ1-5; D call uncertain. CDR3 length: 12 residues. CDR1 is MDHEN, CDR2 SYDVKM, per germline. V was pared by 3 bases and J by 5 bases, with 5 bases between.

The V call is TRBV2, the J call TRBJ2-5, with 8 bases identical to TRBD1. The CDR3 covers 15 residues. V shed 3 bases and J 6 bases; nucleotides not matched to a gene: 9. Germline lookup yields CDR1 SNHLY and CDR2 FYNNEI. The CDR3 loop is CASSDETGVMKTQYF. Written as DNA, the CDR3 is TGTGCCAGCAGTGATGAGACAGGGGTTATGAAGACCCAGTACTTC. The full variable domain, rest sourced from reference TRBV2 and TRBJ2-5, is EPEVTQTPSHQVTQMGQEVILRCVPISNHLYFYWYRQILGQKVEFLVSFYNNEISEKSEIFDDQFSVERPDGSNFTLKIRSTKLEDSAMYFCASSDETGVMKTQYFGPGTRLLVL.

The rearrangement uses TRBV27 and TRBJ1-3; tentative D call: TRBD1 (6 bases). CDR1 and CDR2 from the germline V gene are MNHEY and SMNVEV (reference sequence). The CDR3 spans 15 residues. Trimming removed 6 bases at V and 2 bases at J, with 14 bases between. CDR3: CASRPGQTPGNTIYF. The CDR3 region has the DNA TGTGCCAGCAGACCCGGACAGACCCCTGGAAACACCATATATTTT.

The chain carries TRBV2 and TRBJ1-1; 7 nucleotides align to TRBD1. V lost 10 bases and J lost 1; bases outside the gene matches: 9. Germline CDR1 reads SNHLY; CDR2 reads FYNNEI. The CDR3 runs 14 residues. This CDR3 is CAIQLGGGNTEAFF. Here the CDR3 DNA reads TGTGCCATCCAGCTAGGGGGCGGGAACACTGAAGCTTTCTTT.

This clone was picked up a small number of times. The J gene is TRBJ1-1, the V gene TRBV5-4; D not resolved. CDR3 length equals 11 residues. Germline V gene lookup returns CDR1 SGHNT and CDR2 YYREEE (reference sequence). V was pared by 2 bases and J by 9 bases, with 8 bases between. This chain's CDR3 is CASSFGVQAFF. In nucleotides, the CDR3 is TGTGCCAGCAGCTTCGGAGTACAAGCTTTCTTT.

The J gene is TRBJ1-4, the V gene TRBV5-5; D not resolved. Germline V CDR1 and CDR2: SGHKS, YYEKEE (reference sequence). The CDR3 spans 15 residues. Trimming took off 3 bases at V and 0 bases at J, with 9 bases between the two ends. The CDR3 DNA follows: TGTGCCAGCAGCTCCCTAGGATCAACTAATGAAAAACTGTTTTTT. As protein: CASSSLGSTNEKLFF.

The rearrangement joins TRBV18 to TRBJ1-6, with TRBD1 matching 8 bases. The CDR3 consists of 15 residues. Germline assignment: CDR1 KGHSH and CDR2 LQKENI. V shed 1 base, J shed 9 bases, and the junction held 5 bases outside the gene matches. CDR3 DNA: TGTGCCAGCTCACCACGCGACAGGGGCAGTTCACCCCTCCACTTT. Amino acid sequence: CASSPRDRGSSPLHF.

This clone was detected only a few times. This chain joins TRBV10-3 and TRBJ1-2; D may be TRBD1 (6 bases). The V end was cut by 6 bases, the J end by 3 bases, with 11 bases between. The CDR3 extends over 13 amino acids. The germline CDR1 and CDR2 sequences are ENHRY and SYGVKD. The DNA for the CDR3 is TGTGCCATCAGGACAGCAGGGGACTATGGCTACACCTTC. It translates to CAIRTAGDYGYTF.

The chain is built from TRBV21-1 and TRBJ2-3; the DNA was not compared with TRBD2, the D call given in the table. TRBV21-1 is described as a pseudogene. The CDR3 runs to 11 residues. The CDR3 is CASSAANTQYF. Written as DNA, the CDR3 is TGTGCCAGCAGCGCGGCCAATACGCAGTATTTT.

This clone was observed a few times. This chain joins TRBV5-4 and TRBJ2-1; 10 nucleotides match TRBD2. Germline trimming cut 0 bases from V and 5 bases from J; bases unmatched to any gene: 8. CDR1 is SGHNT and CDR2 is YYREEE in the germline V gene (reference sequence). The CDR3 is made up of 17 amino acids. The CDR3 loop reads CASSLGSGGAHNNEQFF. CDR3 in DNA: TGTGCCAGCAGCTTGGGGAGCGGGGGGGCTCACAACAATGAGCAGTTCTTC. The full variable domain, its missing parts supplied by reference TRBV5-4 and TRBJ2-1, is ETGVTQSPTHLIKTRGQQVTLRCSSQSGHNTVSWYQQALGQGPQFIFQYYREEENGRGNFPPRFSGLQFPNYSSELNVNALELDDSALYLCASSLGSGGAHNNEQFFGPGTRLTVL.

A few counts support this clone. The chain couples TRBV6-5 to TRBJ2-1, with a weak D call TRBD2 (5 bases). The CDR3 covers 16 residues. V was trimmed by 4 bases and J by 0 bases, leaving 13 bases between them. Germline loops: CDR1 MNHEY, CDR2 SVGAGI. This CDR3 reads CASSSSPGVSYNEQFF. The CDR3 DNA sequence: TGTGCCAGCAGTTCATCCCCCGGGGTCTCCTACAATGAGCAGTTCTTC.

V usage is TRBV5-6 and J usage is TRBJ2-2; TRBD1 matches at 7 bases. Germline V gene data show CDR1 as SGHDT and CDR2 as YYEEEE. CDR3 size: 14 residues. Trimming removed 7 bases from V and 7 bases from J; junction bases left unmatched: 10. The CDR3 sequence: CASAKTGSGGELFF. The CDR3 bases are TGTGCCAGCGCGAAGACAGGGTCGGGCGGGGAGCTGTTTTTT.

This chain links TRBV25-1 with TRBJ2-2; TRBD2 is a possible D gene (6 bases). V lost 3 bases to trimming and J lost 4 bases, with 12 bases between them. The germline V gene encodes CDR1 MGHDK and CDR2 SYGVNS. This CDR3 is 15 amino acids long. CDR3 sequence (DNA): TGTGCCAGCAGTGATTCCCGTAGCGGCACCGGGGAGCTGTTTTTT. Encoded protein: CASSDSRSGTGELFF.

The rearrangement uses TRBV28 and TRBJ1-3; 9 bases fit TRBD1. The V gene's germline CDR1 is MDHEN and CDR2 SYDVKM. The V gene end was trimmed by 2 bases and the J gene end by 0 bases; junction bases not matched to a gene: 8. CDR3 length: 18 residues. Here the CDR3 reads CASSLGTGQSPSGNTIYF. The CDR3 region has the DNA TGTGCCAGCAGTTTAGGGACAGGGCAAAGCCCCTCTGGAAACACCATATATTTT.

The V and J genes are TRBV30 and TRBJ2-2; 9 nucleotides match TRBD2. CDR3 size: 13 residues. V dropped 7 bases and J dropped 2; count of bases not matched to a gene: 2. CDR1 and CDR2 (germline): GTSNPN, SVGIG (reference sequence). The CDR3 DNA follows: TGTGCCTCTAGCGGGATCAACACCGGGGAGCTGTTTTTT. Encoded protein: CASSGINTGELFF.

V gene TRBV5-4 combines with J gene TRBJ2-3; the D gene is possibly TRBD1 (5 bases). The length of the CDR3 is 17 residues. Per germline, CDR1 SGHNT and CDR2 YYREEE (reference sequence). V was cut by 4 bases and J by 5 bases, with 23 bases left in between. In DNA form, the CDR3 reads TGTGCCAGCAGCCCAATATTCTCAGGGCCCTATCAAGATACGCAGTATTTT. As protein: CASSPIFSGPYQDTQYF.

The genes are TRBV12-5 and TRBJ2-1; maybe TRBD2 (5 bases). Germline CDR1 is LGHNT and CDR2 is FRNRAP. Trimming removed 7 bases at V and 5 bases at J, with 9 bases between. This CDR3 has 12 amino acids. The CDR3 here is CASAQEDNEQFF. The CDR3 DNA follows: TGTGCTAGTGCTCAGGAGGACAATGAGCAGTTCTTC.

V and J are TRBV6-5 and TRBJ2-1; TRBD1 is a possible D gene (5 bases). Trimming removed 0 bases from V and 5 bases from J, with 11 bases in between. Germline loops: CDR1 MNHEY, CDR2 SVGAGI. CDR3 length: 15 residues. CDR3: CASSYSIPTDNEQFF. In DNA, the CDR3 is TGTGCCAGCAGTTACTCGATTCCGACAGACAATGAGCAGTTCTTC.

The chain is built from TRBV4-2 and TRBJ2-7; TRBD2 is a possible D gene (6 bases). Germline values: CDR1 LGHNA, CDR2 YNFKEQ. The V and J ends lost 0 bases and 0 bases respectively, with 12 bases between them. CDR3 length: 16 residues. This CDR3 is CASSQDGGASSYEQYF. The DNA for the CDR3 is TGTGCCAGCAGCCAAGATGGCGGGGCAAGCTCCTACGAGCAGTACTTC.

This clone turned up a few times. The V gene is TRBV10-3, the J gene TRBJ2-3; D is possibly TRBD2 (5 bases). Looked up from germline, CDR1 is ENHRY and CDR2 is SYGVKD. The V end lost 6 bases, the J end lost 0 bases, and 16 bases lay between the germline ends. This CDR3 contains 16 residues. This chain's CDR3 is CAISPWASQSTDTQYF. The CDR3 DNA sequence: TGTGCCATCAGCCCCTGGGCTAGCCAGAGCACAGATACGCAGTATTTT.

The chain has TRBV7-2 and TRBJ1-3, with D tentatively TRBD1 (6 bases). The CDR3 has 16 residues. Germline V gives CDR1 SGHTA, CDR2 FQGNSA. V shed 5 bases and J shed 1 base, with 15 bases lying between them. The CDR3 is CASSQTQGSSGNTIYF. The CDR3 DNA is TGTGCCAGCAGCCAGACGCAGGGGTCTTCTGGAAACACCATATATTTT.

This clone was observed once. This rearrangement joins TRBV5-1 to TRBJ2-6; D unclear. The CDR3 has 16 residues. CDR1 SGHRS and CDR2 YFSETQ come from the germline V gene. The V and J ends lost 2 bases and 0 bases respectively, with 9 bases between them. Here the CDR3 DNA reads TGCGCCAGCAGCTTTTGGAGTAACTCTGGGGCCAACGTCCTGACTTTC. Amino acids: CASSFWSNSGANVLTF.

This sequence joins TRBV11-2 and TRBJ2-1, with D possibly TRBD2 on 6 matching bases. The CDR3 spans 14 residues. The ends were cut back, 1 base at V and 4 bases at J, with 8 bases in the middle. Per germline, CDR1 SGHAT and CDR2 FQNNGV. The DNA for the CDR3 is TGTGCCAGCAGCTTAGCGGCGGGGTACAATGAGCAGTTCTTC. The encoded protein is CASSLAAGYNEQFF. The full variable domain, completed using reference TRBV11-2 and TRBJ2-1, is EAGVAQSPRYKIIEKRQSVAFWCNPISGHATLYWYQQILGQGPKLLIQFQNNGVVDDSQLPKDRFSAERLKGVDSTLKIQPAKLEDSAVYLCASSLAAGYNEQFFGPGTRLTVL.

The V gene is TRBV6-5, the J gene TRBJ1-5, with TRBD1 as a possible D gene (6 bases). The V and J ends lost 10 bases and 6 bases respectively, with 16 bases between them. Germline V gene lookup returns CDR1 MNHEY and CDR2 SVGAGI. The CDR3 consists of 13 residues. CDR3 sequence reads: CATTTGPLQPQHF. The DNA for the CDR3 is TGTGCCACCACCACAGGGCCCCTTCAGCCCCAGCATTTT.